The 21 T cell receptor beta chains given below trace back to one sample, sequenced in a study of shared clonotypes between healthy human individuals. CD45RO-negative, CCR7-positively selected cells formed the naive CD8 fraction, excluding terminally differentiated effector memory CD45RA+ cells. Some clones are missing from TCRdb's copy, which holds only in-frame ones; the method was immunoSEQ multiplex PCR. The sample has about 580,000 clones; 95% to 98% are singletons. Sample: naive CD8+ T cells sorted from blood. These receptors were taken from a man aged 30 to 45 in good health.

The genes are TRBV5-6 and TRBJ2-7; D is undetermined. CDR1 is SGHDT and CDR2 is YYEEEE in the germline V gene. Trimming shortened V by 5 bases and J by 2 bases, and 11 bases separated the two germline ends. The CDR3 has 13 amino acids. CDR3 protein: CASSTSYTYEQYF. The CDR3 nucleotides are TGTGCCAGCAGTACAAGTTACACCTACGAGCAGTACTTC.

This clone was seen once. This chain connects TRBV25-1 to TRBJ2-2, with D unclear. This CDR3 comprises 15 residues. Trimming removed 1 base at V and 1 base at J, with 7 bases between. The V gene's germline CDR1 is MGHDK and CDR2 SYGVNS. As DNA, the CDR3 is TGTGCCAGCAGTGAATTTAAGGGGAACACCGGGGAGCTGTTTTTT. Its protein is CASSEFKGNTGELFF.

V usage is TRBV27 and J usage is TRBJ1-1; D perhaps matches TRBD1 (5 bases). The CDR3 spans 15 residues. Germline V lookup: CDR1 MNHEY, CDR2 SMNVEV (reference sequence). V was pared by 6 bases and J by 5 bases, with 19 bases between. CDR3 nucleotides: TGTGCCAGCAGCTTGGGGCCGTGGGGCAAGACTGAAGCTTTCTTT. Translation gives CASSLGPWGKTEAFF.

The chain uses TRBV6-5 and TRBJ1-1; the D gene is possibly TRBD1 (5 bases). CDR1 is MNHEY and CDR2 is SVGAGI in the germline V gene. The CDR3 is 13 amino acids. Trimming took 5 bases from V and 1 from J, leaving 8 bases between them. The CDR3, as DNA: TGTGCCAGCAGTCAGGGTCGGAACACTGAAGCTTTCTTT. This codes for CASSQGRNTEAFF.

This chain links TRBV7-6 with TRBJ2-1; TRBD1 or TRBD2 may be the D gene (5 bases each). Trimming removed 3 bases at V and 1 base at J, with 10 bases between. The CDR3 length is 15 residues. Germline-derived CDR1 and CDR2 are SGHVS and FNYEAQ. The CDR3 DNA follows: TGTGCCAGCAGCTTCGGGGCGGAGTCCTACAATGAGCAGTTCTTC. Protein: CASSFGAESYNEQFF.

CDR3 region: CASSLGASGFSGELFF. Written as DNA, the CDR3 is TGCGCCAGCAGCTTGGGGGCTAGCGGGTTCTCCGGGGAGCTGTTTTTT. The chain links TRBV5-1 to TRBJ2-2; 8 bases match TRBD2. Germline V CDR1 and CDR2: SGHRS, YFSETQ. The V segment lost 0 bases and the J segment 6 bases; nucleotides outside the gene matches: 7. CDR3 length equals 16 residues. Full variable domain (rest looked up from reference TRBV5-1 and TRBJ2-2): KAGVTQTPRYLIKTRGQQVTLSCSPISGHRSVSWYQQTPGQGLQFLFEYFSETQRNKGNFPGRFSGRQFSNSRSEMNVSTLELGDSALYLCASSLGASGFSGELFFGEGSRLTVL.

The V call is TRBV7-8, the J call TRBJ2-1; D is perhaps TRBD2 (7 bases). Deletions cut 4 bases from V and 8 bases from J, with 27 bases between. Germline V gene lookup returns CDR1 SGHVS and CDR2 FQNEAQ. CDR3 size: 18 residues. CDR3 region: CASSSPGRERGRGDEQFF. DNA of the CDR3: TGTGCCAGCAGCTCCCCCGGAAGGGAGCGGGGAAGGGGGGATGAGCAGTTCTTC.

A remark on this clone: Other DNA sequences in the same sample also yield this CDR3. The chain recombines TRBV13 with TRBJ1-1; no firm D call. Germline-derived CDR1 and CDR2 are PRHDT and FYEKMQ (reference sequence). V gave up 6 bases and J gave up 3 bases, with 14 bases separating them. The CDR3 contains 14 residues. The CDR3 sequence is CASSLGRGYTEAFF. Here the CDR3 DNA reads TGTGCCAGCAGTTTGGGCCGGGGTTACACTGAAGCTTTCTTT.

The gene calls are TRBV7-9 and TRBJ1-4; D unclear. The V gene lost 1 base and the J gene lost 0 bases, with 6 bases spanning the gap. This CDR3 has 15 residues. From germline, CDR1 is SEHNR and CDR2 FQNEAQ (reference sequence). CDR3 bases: TGTGCCAGCAGCTTAGATGATACAACTAATGAAAAACTGTTTTTT. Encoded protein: CASSLDDTTNEKLFF.

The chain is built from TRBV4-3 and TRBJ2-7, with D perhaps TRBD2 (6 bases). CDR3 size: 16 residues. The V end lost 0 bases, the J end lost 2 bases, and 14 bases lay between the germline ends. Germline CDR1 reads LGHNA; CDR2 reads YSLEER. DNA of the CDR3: TGCGCCAGCAGCCAAGATTACACGGGAGTACCCTACGAGCAGTACTTC. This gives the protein CASSQDYTGVPYEQYF.

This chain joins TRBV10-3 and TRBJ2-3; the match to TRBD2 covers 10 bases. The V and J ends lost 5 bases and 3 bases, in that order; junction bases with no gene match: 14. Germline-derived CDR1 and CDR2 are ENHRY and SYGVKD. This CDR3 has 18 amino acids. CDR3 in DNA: TGTGCCATCAGTAGGAGGGGTGCGATAGCGGGAGGTACAGATACGCAGTATTTT. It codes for CAISRRGAIAGGTDTQYF.

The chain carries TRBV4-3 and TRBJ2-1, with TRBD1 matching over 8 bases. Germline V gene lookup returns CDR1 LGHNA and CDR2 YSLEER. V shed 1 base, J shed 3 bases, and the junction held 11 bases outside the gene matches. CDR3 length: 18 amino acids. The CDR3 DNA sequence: TGCGCCAGCAGCCAAGGAAGTGGGCCAGGGGGCCACTACAATGAGCAGTTCTTC. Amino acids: CASSQGSGPGGHYNEQFF.

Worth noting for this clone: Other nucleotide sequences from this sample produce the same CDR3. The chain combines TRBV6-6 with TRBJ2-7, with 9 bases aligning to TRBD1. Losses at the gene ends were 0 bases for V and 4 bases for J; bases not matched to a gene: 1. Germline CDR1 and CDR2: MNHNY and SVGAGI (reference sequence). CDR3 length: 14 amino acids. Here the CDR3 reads CASSYSGQGYEQYF. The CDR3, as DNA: TGTGCCAGCAGTTACTCGGGACAGGGTTACGAGCAGTACTTC.

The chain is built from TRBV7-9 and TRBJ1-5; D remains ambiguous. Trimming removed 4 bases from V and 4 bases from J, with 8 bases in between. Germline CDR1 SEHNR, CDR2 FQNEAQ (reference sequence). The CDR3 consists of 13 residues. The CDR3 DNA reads TGTGCCAGCAGCTCTTATTTAAATCAGCCCCAGCATTTT. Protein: CASSSYLNQPQHF.

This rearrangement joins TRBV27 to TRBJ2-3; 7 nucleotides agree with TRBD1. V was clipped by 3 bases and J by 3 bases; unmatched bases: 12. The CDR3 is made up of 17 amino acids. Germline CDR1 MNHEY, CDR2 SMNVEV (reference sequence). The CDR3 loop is CASSFGVTGLGTDTQYF. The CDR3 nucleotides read TGTGCCAGCAGTTTTGGGGTGACAGGGCTAGGGACAGATACGCAGTATTTT.

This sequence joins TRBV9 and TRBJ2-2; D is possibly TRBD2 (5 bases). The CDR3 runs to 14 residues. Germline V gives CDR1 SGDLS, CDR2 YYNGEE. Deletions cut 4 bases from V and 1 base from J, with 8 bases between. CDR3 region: CASSLAVNTGELFF. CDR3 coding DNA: TGTGCCAGCAGCCTAGCAGTGAACACCGGGGAGCTGTTTTTT.

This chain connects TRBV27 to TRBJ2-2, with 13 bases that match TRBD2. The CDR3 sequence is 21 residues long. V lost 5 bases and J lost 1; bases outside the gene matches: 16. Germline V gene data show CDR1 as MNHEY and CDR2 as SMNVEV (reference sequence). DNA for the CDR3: TGTGCCAGCAGTGGTCCGGGACAACGGACTAGCGGGAGAGGGAACACCGGGGAGCTGTTTTTT. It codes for CASSGPGQRTSGRGNTGELFF.

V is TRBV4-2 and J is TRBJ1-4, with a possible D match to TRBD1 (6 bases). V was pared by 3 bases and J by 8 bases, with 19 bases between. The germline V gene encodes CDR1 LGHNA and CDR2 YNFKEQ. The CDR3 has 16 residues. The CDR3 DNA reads TGTGCCAGCAGCCAGTTCCCGGGACAATCCGAGGAAAAACTGTTTTTT. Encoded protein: CASSQFPGQSEEKLFF.

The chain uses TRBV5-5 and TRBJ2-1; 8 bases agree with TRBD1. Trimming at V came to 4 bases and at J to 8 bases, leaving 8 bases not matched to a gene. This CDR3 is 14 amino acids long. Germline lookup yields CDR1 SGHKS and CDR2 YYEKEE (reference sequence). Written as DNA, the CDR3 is TGTGCCAGCAGCACTCCCAGGGGGCGGGATGAGCAGTTCTTC. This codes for CASSTPRGRDEQFF.

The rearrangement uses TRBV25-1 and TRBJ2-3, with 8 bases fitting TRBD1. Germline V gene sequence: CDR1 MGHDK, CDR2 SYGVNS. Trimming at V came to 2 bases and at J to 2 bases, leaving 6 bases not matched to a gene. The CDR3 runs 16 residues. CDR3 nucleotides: TGTGCCAGCAGTGAAACGGACAGGGCCGACACAGATACGCAGTATTTT. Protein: CASSETDRADTDTQYF.

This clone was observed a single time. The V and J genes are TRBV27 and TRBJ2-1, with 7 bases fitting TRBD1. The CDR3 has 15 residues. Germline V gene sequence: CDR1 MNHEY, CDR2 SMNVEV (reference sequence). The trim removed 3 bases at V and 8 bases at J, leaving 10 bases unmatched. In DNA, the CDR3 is TGTGCCAGCAGTTTTTACAGGGGATGGAACGATGAGCAGTTCTTC. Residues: CASSFYRGWNDEQFF.